This T cell receptor (beta chain) was obtained from a study of blood T cell repertoires in COVID-19. The CDR3 is 15 residues long. The germline gives CDR1 MNHEY, CDR2 SVGEGT. V lost 4 bases, J lost 7 bases, and 7 bases stayed unmatched. As originally analysed: Quantification of nucleated cells was approximated via reference gene primer amplification. Here immunoSEQ multiplex PCR was the method, and the copy in TCRdb shows in-frame clones only, minus some. V and J calls and clone size follow that table, whereas D and trimming were derived from the DNA. The table records under 75,000 clones, 75% to 90% of them present only once.

Sequencing was carried out using peripheral blood. The rearrangement links TRBV6-2 or TRBV6-3 to TRBJ1-4; the match to TRBD1 covers 9 bases. The clonotype was recovered from a man aged 50-59 years with active COVID-19. CDR3 sequence (DNA): TGTGCCAGCAGTTCGCTACAGGGGGCGCTTGAAAAACTGTTTTTT. It codes for CASSSLQGALEKLFF.